A single sample gave rise to the 2 T cell receptor beta chains below, sequenced in a study of cytomegalovirus exposure and HLA in healthy donors listed by TCRdb under 2017. Receptor libraries were prepared by the immunoSEQ multiplex PCR assay. The multiplex PCR relied on a mix of 60 forward primers for TCR Vbeta segments and 13 reverse primers for TCR Jbeta segments. TCRdb re-hosts the immuneACCESS table, in-frame sequences only. Its copies lack some clones; in the studies checked, an unresolved V gene accounts for under half of them, and the cause for the rest is not known. Within this sample are roughly 190,000 clones, with 70% to 75% of them counted one time only. The ten most abundant clones make up approximately 4.8% of the sample. Sequenced input: PBMCs. The receptors derive from a man aged 25-40 years in good health and CMV-seropositive.

This clone was counted once. This chain joins TRBV28 and TRBJ1-5, with D possibly matching TRBD1 (6 bases). The V end lost 6 bases, the J end lost 6 bases, and 21 bases lay between the germline ends. Germline assignment: CDR1 MDHEN and CDR2 SYDVKM. This CDR3 comprises 16 residues. The CDR3 DNA reads as TGTGCCAGCAGCCATCGCGGGGGGGGGCGCGGTCAGCCCCAGCATTTT. This translates into CASSHRGGGRGQPQHF.

This sequence joins TRBV7-2 and TRBJ2-1; 11 nucleotides agree with TRBD2. CDR3 size: 13 residues. The germline CDR1 and CDR2 sequences are SGHTA and FQGNSA. J gave up 9 bases and V 5 bases, and 3 bases lay outside the gene matches. The CDR3 DNA sequence: TGTGCCAGCAGCCCTGGACTAGCGGGTGAGCAGTTCTTC. Its protein product is CASSPGLAGEQFF. The full variable domain, with the rest looked up from reference TRBV7-2 and TRBJ2-1, is GAGVSQSPSNKVTEKGKDVELRCDPISGHTALYWYRQSLGQGLEFLIYFQGNSAPDKSGLPSDRFSAERTGGSVSTLTIQRTQQEDSAVYLCASSPGLAGEQFFGPGTRLTVL.